This TCR beta chain was captured in a study of early T cells in non-severe SARS-CoV-2 infection. V was pared by 0 bases and J by 8 bases, with 17 bases between. The CDR3 runs to 15 residues. CDR1 and CDR2 (germline): GTSNPN, SVGIG (reference sequence). This clonotype was picked up many times. Each CDR3 protein is one row after TCRdb ran MiXCR on the 5' RACE reads. Found here are about 64,000 distinct CDR3 sequences, around 11% of them singletons; the top ten hold 2.9%. The sequencing here drew on whole blood, taken at baseline. The V gene is TRBV30, the J gene TRBJ2-1; the D call may be TRBD1 or TRBD2 (6 bases each). The TCR originated in an adult who was a healthcare worker with PCR-confirmed SARS-CoV-2 infection or an uninfected control (not recorded which). In DNA form, the CDR3 reads TGTGCCTGGAGTGTACTAGACTGGGGGGCACATGAGCAGTTCTTC. It specifies CAWSVLDWGAHEQFF.